This TCR beta chain appears in the sequencing data of a study of blood T cells in healthy people across ages. Study results and limitations: Age showed a roughly linear inverse relationship with TCR beta diversity per million T cells.

Per individual sample, total RNA of at least 5.5 micrograms was extracted. A second PCR of 7 to 11 cycles used a sample-barcoded 5' primer and a J-beta primer mix. Every cDNA molecule carried a tag from a template-switch adaptor bearing 12 random nucleotides. TCRdb passed the 5' RACE reads through MiXCR, listing each CDR3 protein once. The repertoire holds hundreds of thousands of distinct CDR3 sequences, with around 30% as singletons. This clonotype was recorded many times. The antigen is not known. V was clipped by 5 bases and J by 9 bases, with 8 bases between them. CDR3 length: 11 residues. CDR1 is SGHTA and CDR2 is FQGNSA in the germline V gene.

The V and J genes are TRBV7-2 and TRBJ1-5; D not certain. The receptor was derived from a woman aged 80 or older in good health. Sequenced: blood. Here the CDR3 reads CASSLGGPQHF. The CDR3 DNA reads TGTGCCAGCAGCCTCGGCGGGCCCCAGCATTTT.